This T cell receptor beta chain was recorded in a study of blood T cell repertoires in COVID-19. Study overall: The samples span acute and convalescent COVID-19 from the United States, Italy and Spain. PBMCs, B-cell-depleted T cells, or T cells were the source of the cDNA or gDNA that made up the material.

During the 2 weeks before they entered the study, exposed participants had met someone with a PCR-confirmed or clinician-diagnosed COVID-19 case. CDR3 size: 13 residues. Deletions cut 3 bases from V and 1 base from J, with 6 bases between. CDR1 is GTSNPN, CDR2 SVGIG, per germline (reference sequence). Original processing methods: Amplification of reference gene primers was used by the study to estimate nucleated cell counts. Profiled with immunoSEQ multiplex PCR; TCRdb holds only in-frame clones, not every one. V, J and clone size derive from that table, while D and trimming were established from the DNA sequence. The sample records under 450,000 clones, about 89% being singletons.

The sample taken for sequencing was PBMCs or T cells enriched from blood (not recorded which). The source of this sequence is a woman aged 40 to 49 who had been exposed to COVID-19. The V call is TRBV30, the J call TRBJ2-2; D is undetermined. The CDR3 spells CAWRAVNTGELFF. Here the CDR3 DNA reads TGTGCCTGGAGGGCGGTGAACACCGGGGAGCTGTTTTTT.